The T cell receptor (beta chain) under discussion was sequenced for a study of blood T cell repertoires in COVID-19. About the research overall: Samples came from the United States, Italy and Spain, spanning acute and convalescent COVID-19. In each case, the material was cDNA or gDNA derived from T cells, B-cell-depleted T cells, or PBMCs.

Original methodology: It was from reference gene primer amplification that nucleated cell counts were estimated. Sequencing used immunoSEQ multiplex PCR; TCRdb keeps in-frame clones, though not all of them. V, J and clone size reflect that table, while D and trimming were determined from the DNA. The data contain 88,000 or so clones, 70% to 90% of them singletons. After removal of 4 bases from V and 6 bases from J, the junction contained 10 bases not matched to a gene. CDR3 length: 14 amino acids. In germline, CDR1 is SQVTM, CDR2 ANQGSEA. This TCR came from a human donor in a cohort sampled during active COVID-19. This chain links TRBV29-1 with TRBJ2-7; 9 nucleotides align to TRBD1. Material: peripheral blood. CDR3 amino acids: CSVGNRGQGIEQYF. In DNA form, the CDR3 reads TGCAGCGTTGGAAATCGGGGACAGGGCATCGAGCAGTACTTC.